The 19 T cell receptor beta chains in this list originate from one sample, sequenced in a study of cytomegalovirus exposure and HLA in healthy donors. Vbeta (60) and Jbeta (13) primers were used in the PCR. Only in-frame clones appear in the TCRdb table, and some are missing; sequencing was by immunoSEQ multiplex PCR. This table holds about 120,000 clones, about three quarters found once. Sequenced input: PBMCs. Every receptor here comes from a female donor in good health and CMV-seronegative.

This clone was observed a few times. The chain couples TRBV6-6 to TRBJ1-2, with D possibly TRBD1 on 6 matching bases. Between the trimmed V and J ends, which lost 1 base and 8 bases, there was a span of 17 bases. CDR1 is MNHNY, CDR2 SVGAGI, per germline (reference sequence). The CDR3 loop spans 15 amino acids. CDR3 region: CASSYFPGDKMGYTF. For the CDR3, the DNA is TGTGCCAGCAGTTACTTCCCCGGGGACAAGATGGGCTACACCTTC.

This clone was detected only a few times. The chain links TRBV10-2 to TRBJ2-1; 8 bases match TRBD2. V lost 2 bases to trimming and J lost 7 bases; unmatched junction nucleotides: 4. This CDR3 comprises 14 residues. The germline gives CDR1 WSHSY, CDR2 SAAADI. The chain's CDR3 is CASSERGGTNEQFF. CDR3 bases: TGCGCCAGCAGTGAGCGGGGGGGCACAAATGAGCAGTTCTTC.

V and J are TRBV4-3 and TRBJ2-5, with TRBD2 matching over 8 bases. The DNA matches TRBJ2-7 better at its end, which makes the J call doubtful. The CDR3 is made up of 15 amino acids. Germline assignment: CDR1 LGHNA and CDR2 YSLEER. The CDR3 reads CASSQISGGAYEQYF. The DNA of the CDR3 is TGCGCCAGCAGCCAAATAAGCGGGGGAGCCTACGAGCAGTACTTC.

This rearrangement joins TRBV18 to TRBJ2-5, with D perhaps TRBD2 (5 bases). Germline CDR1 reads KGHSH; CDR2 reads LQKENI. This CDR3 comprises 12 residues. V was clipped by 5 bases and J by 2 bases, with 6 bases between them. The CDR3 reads CASSSGQETQYF. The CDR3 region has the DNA TGTGCCAGCTCATCGGGGCAAGAGACCCAGTACTTC.

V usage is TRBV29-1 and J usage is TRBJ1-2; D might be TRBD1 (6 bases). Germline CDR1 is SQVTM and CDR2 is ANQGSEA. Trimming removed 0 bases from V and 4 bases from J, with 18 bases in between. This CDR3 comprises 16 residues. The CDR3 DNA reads TGCAGCGTTGAAGATCGAGGGGGGGGTGGAGGCTATGGCTACACCTTC. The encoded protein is CSVEDRGGGGGYGYTF.

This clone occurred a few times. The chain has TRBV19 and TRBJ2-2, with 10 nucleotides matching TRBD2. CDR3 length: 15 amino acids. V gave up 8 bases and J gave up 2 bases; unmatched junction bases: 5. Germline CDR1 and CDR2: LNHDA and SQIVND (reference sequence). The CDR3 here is CASQRGGQNTGELFF. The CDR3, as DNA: TGTGCCAGTCAGCGGGGGGGCCAAAACACCGGGGAGCTGTTTTTT.

In nucleotides, the CDR3 is TGTGCCAGCCAGGGGGCGGACTACGAGCAGTACTTC. Protein: CASQGADYEQYF. V and J are TRBV21-1 and TRBJ2-7; no DNA check was done on the table's D call, TRBD1. TRBV21-1 is flagged as a pseudogene. This CDR3 is 12 amino acids long.

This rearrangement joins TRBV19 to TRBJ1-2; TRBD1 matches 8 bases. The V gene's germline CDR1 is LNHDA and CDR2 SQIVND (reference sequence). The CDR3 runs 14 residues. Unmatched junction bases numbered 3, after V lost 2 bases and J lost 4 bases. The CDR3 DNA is TGTGCCAGTAGTATAACAGGGGGGAGCTATGGCTACACCTTC. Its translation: CASSITGGSYGYTF.

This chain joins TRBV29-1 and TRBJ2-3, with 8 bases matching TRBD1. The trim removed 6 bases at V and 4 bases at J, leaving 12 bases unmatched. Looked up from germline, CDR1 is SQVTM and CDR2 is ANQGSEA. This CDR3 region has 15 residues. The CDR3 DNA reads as TGCAGCGTGATAATGACAGGGGTGCAGGCAGATACGCAGTATTTT. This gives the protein CSVIMTGVQADTQYF.

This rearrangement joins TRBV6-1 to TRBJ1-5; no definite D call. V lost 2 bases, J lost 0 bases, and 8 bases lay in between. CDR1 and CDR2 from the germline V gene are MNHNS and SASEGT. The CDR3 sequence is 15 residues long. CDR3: CASSENPVSNQPQHF. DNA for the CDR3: TGTGCCAGCAGTGAAAACCCAGTTAGCAATCAGCCCCAGCATTTT.

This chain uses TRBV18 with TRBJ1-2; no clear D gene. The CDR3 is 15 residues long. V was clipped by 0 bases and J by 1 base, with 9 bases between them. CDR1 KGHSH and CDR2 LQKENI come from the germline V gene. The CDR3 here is CASSPPSTVNYGYTF. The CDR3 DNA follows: TGTGCCAGCTCACCACCGTCAACAGTTAACTATGGCTACACCTTC.

As DNA, the CDR3 is TGTGCCAGCAGTGAAGCGGGTGGACAGGTGGGATCACCCCTCCACTTT. It codes for CASSEAGGQVGSPLHF. V and J are TRBV6-1 and TRBJ1-6; 7 positions agree with TRBD1. The V gene end was trimmed by 0 bases and the J gene end by 10 bases; junction bases not matched to a gene: 9. The CDR3 runs to 16 residues. From germline, CDR1 is MNHNS and CDR2 SASEGT.

The CDR3 region has the DNA TGTGCCAGTAGTCTAGCAGACAGGCCTTCACCCCTCCACTTT. Its translation: CASSLADRPSPLHF. The chain carries TRBV19 and TRBJ1-6; TRBD1 might be the D (6 bases). CDR1 is LNHDA, CDR2 SQIVND, per germline (reference sequence). Trimming removed 5 bases at V and 9 bases at J, with 14 bases between. The CDR3 is 14 amino acids.

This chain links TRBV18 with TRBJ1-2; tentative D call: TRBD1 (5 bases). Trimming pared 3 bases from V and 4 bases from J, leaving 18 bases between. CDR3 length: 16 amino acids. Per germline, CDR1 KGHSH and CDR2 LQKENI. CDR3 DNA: TGTGCCAGCTCACCCCAAGAAATTCACAGGATCTATGGCTACACCTTC. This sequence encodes CASSPQEIHRIYGYTF.

The CDR3 loop reads CASSGGTGDNEQFF. CDR3 DNA sequence: TGTGCCAGCAGCGGCGGGACAGGGGACAATGAGCAGTTCTTC. This chain joins TRBV7-8 and TRBJ2-1, with TRBD1 identical over 10 bases. This CDR3 comprises 14 residues. The trim removed 5 bases at V and 5 bases at J, leaving 3 bases unmatched. Germline V gene data show CDR1 as SGHVS and CDR2 as FQNEAQ.

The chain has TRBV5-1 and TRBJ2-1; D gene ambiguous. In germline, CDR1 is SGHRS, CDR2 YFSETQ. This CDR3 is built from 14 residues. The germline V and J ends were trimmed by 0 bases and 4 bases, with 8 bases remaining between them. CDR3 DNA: TGCGCCAGCAGCTTGGACCAGTTTTACAATGAGCAGTTCTTC. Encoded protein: CASSLDQFYNEQFF.

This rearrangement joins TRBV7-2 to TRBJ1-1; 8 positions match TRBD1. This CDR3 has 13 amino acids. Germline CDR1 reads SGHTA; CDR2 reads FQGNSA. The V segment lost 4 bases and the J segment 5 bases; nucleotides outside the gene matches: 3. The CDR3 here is CASSSGQVTEAFF. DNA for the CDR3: TGTGCCAGCAGCTCGGGACAGGTGACTGAAGCTTTCTTT.

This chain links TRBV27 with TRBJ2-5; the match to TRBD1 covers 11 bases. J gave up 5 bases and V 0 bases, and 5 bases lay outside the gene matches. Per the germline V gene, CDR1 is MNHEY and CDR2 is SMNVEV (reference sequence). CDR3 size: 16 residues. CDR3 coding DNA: TGTGCCAGCAGTTTATCCCGGACAGGGGGCCGCGAGACCCAGTACTTC. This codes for CASSLSRTGGRETQYF.

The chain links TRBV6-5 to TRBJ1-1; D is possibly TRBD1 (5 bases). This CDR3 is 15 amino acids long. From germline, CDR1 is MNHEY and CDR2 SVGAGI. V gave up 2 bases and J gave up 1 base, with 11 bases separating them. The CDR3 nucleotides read TGTGCCAGCAGTTACCTCCCGGGGGAGAACACTGAAGCTTTCTTT. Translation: CASSYLPGENTEAFF.